These 8 T cell receptor beta chains were sequenced from one sample in a study of CD8 T cells in Susac syndrome. With random hexamers, reverse transcription was performed on about 0.5 to 1 ug of RNA. TCRdb re-called the immunoSEQ multiplex PCR reads with MiXCR, one entry per CDR3 protein. This table has about 200,000 distinct CDR3 sequences, 80% to 95% appearing once. The sequencing sample was made of CD8+ T cells from PBMCs. The receptors here all came from a human donor with multiple sclerosis.

This clonotype was recorded once. V usage is TRBV19 and J usage is TRBJ1-4; D remains unclear. Germline lookup yields CDR1 LNHDA and CDR2 SQIVND (reference sequence). The CDR3 is 16 residues long. V lost 7 bases to trimming and J lost 4 bases, with 19 bases between them. In DNA, the CDR3 is TGTGCCAGTACCATAAGGGAGGCACTTCGTAATGAAAAACTGTTTTTT. Its translation: CASTIREALRNEKLFF.

The chain has TRBV27 and TRBJ1-6, with a weak D call TRBD1 (5 bases). The CDR3 sequence is 12 residues long. V gave up 5 bases and J gave up 7 bases, with 6 bases separating them. The germline V gene has CDR1 MNHEY and CDR2 SMNVEV (reference sequence). In nucleotides, the CDR3 is TGTGCCAGCAGTAACAGGAATTCACCCCTCCACTTT. Amino acid sequence: CASSNRNSPLHF.

This clonotype was recorded only once. The chain carries TRBV24-1 and TRBJ2-3; a possible D gene is TRBD1 (5 bases). The CDR3 contains 17 residues. Trimming shortened V by 0 bases and J by 4 bases, and 16 bases separated the two germline ends. Germline values: CDR1 KGHDR, CDR2 SFDVKD. CDR3 sequence reads: CATSDLRVTGESDTQYF. The CDR3 DNA sequence: TGTGCCACCAGTGATTTGAGGGTAACAGGTGAATCAGATACGCAGTATTTT.

DNA of the CDR3: TGCGCCAGCAGTCACAGCCCGGCGTTCAGCTGCGGTGAGCAGTTCTTC. Translation gives CASSHSPAFSCGEQFF. The chain employs TRBV23-1 and TRBJ2-1; D uncertain. TRBV23-1 is recorded as an ORF, its role being uncertain. V lost 3 bases to trimming and J lost 9 bases, with 21 bases between them. CDR3 length: 16 residues.

The V call is TRBV6-5, the J call TRBJ2-7; 10 nucleotides line up with TRBD1. Trimming removed 4 bases from V and 2 bases from J; junction bases left unmatched: 8. Germline assignment: CDR1 MNHEY and CDR2 SVGAGI. This CDR3 is built from 16 residues. The CDR3 DNA sequence: TGTGCCAGCAGTTCAGACCCGGGACAGGGGCCCTACGAGCAGTACTTC. Encoded protein: CASSSDPGQGPYEQYF.

The rearrangement joins TRBV9 to TRBJ2-2; 12 bases agree with TRBD1. The CDR3 length is 16 residues. V dropped 3 bases and J dropped 6; count of bases not matched to a gene: 6. Germline V CDR1 and CDR2: SGDLS, YYNGEE. CDR3 amino acids: CASSGPGQGAAGELFF. For the CDR3, the DNA is TGTGCCAGCAGCGGACCGGGACAGGGGGCGGCCGGGGAGCTGTTTTTT.

The rearrangement joins TRBV20-1 to TRBJ2-1, with D perhaps TRBD2 (6 bases). The CDR3 covers 16 residues. Germline loops: CDR1 DFQATT, CDR2 SNEGSKA (reference sequence). V was trimmed by 5 bases and J by 6 bases, leaving 23 bases between them. CDR3 sequence: CSAGAVRDLPVNEQFF. The CDR3 bases are TGCAGTGCTGGGGCCGTGCGGGACCTCCCTGTCAATGAGCAGTTCTTC.

The chain recombines TRBV3-1 with TRBJ2-1; D remains ambiguous. V lost 0 bases and J 0 bases, leaving 12 bases between the germline ends. CDR1 and CDR2 (germline): LGHDT, YNNKEL (reference sequence). This CDR3 has 17 amino acids. In nucleotides, the CDR3 is TGTGCCAGCAGCCAAGATCTGGGGATTAGCTCCTACAATGAGCAGTTCTTC. This gives the protein CASSQDLGISSYNEQFF.